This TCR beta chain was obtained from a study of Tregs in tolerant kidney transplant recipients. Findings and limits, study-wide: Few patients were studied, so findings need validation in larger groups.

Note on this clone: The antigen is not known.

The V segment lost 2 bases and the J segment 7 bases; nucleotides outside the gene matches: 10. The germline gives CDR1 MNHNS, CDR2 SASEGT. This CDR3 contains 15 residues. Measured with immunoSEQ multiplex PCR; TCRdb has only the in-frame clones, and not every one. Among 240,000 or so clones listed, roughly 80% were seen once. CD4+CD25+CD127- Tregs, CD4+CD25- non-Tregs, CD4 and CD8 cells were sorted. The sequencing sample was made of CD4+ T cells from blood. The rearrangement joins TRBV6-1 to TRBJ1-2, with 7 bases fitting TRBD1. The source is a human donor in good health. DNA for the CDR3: TGTGCCAGCAGTGAATCCCCCAGAGGGGGCGTTGGCTACACCTTC. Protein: CASSESPRGGVGYTF.